This T cell receptor (beta chain) was profiled in a study of OX40 agonist ivuxolimab in advanced cancers. Only in-frame clones appear in the TCRdb table, and some are missing; sequencing was by immunoSEQ multiplex PCR. The table shows roughly 12,000 clones, with 85% to 90% occurring only once. This CDR3 has 13 residues. Germline V CDR1 and CDR2: SNHLY, FYNNEI. J lost 4 bases, V lost 6 bases, and 3 bases had no gene match. At baseline, cycle 4 day 1, and cycle 7 day 1, blood was sampled. The V call is TRBV2, the J call TRBJ2-3; TRBD2 matches at 8 bases. This sequence originates from an adult with an advanced solid tumor such as melanoma, head and neck, liver or kidney cancer. Here the sequenced sample was CD4+ or CD8+ T cells sorted from blood, taken in a trial of the OX40 agonist ivuxolimab. The CDR3 coding sequence is TGTGCCAGCAGAAGCGGGAGTTCAGATACGCAGTATTTT. Its protein product is CASRSGSSDTQYF. The complete variable domain, with remaining parts taken from reference TRBV2 and TRBJ2-3, reads EPEVTQTPSHQVTQMGQEVILRCVPISNHLYFYWYRQILGQKVEFLVSFYNNEISEKSEIFDDQFSVERPDGSNFTLKIRSTKLEDSAMYFCASRSGSSDTQYFGPGTRLTVL.